The clone carrying this TCR beta chain has only a few counts. Antigen: not known. The sample belongs to a study of T-cell reconstitution after alpha-beta-depleted transplantation in children. The germline gives CDR1 MNHEY, CDR2 SVGAGI. The CDR3 is 12 amino acids. The ends lost 6 bases at V and 8 bases at J; junction bases unmatched: 6. Study-level points and caveats: Surviving thymic progenitors and recipient T cells were the source of high TCRbeta diversity at day 60 in some patients. Among T cells one year after transplant, newly produced cells accounted for most counts and diversity. Expanded graft clones, several hundred of them, were reportedly the source of alpha-beta T cells about two months after transplant.

TCRbeta library construction was performed incorporating unique molecular identifiers. One entry per CDR3 protein results from TCRdb running MiXCR on the PCR reads. The sample shows approximately 82,000 distinct CDR3 sequences, about 16% of them seen only once. This material consisted of PBMCs, mostly from graft donor cells, taken 180 days after TCRalphabeta/CD19-depleted stem cell transplant. The chain combines TRBV6-5 with TRBJ1-2, with 7 positions matching TRBD1. This receptor was taken from a male patient between 2 and 15 years old who had a stem cell transplant for acute lymphoblastic leukemia, so the T cells may come from the graft donor. The CDR3 sequence: CASSDQGQGYTF. As DNA, the CDR3 is TGTGCCAGCAGCGACCAGGGACAGGGCTACACCTTC.